These 30 T cell receptor beta chains were sequenced from one sample in a study of blood T cells in healthy people across ages. Through a sample-barcoded 5' primer and a J-beta primer mix, a second PCR was run for about 6 to 11 cycles. TCRdb re-called the 5' RACE reads through MiXCR, storing one row per CDR3 protein. The sample carries about 1,600,000 distinct CDR3 sequences, 42% recorded once. Material for sequencing was blood. The receptors shown here come from a woman aged 18-29 years in good health.

Remarks on this clonotype: The junction departs from the called germline gene at one end, perhaps through a read error. The chain recombines TRBV7-9 with TRBJ2-1; possible D gene TRBD1, 5 bases. The CDR3 runs to 15 residues. Germline V CDR1 and CDR2: SEHNR, FQNEAQ (reference sequence). In DNA, the CDR3 is TGTGCCAACAGCTTAGAGCAGGGCAACTCCTACGAGCAGTTCTTC. Its protein is CANSLEQGNSYEQFF.

J is TRBJ2-7 and V is TRBV7-2; TRBD2 aligns across 7 bases. Germline V gene sequence: CDR1 SGHTA, CDR2 FQGNSA. The CDR3 has 15 amino acids. J was trimmed by 0 bases and V by 1 base; bases with no gene match: 3. The CDR3 here is CASSLDGTNSYEQYF. CDR3 in DNA: TGTGCCAGCAGCTTAGATGGGACTAACTCCTACGAGCAGTACTTC.

This chain links TRBV20-1 with TRBJ1-1; 7 bases are a match to TRBD1. Germline CDR1 is DFQATT and CDR2 is SNEGSKA (reference sequence). Unmatched junction bases numbered 21, after V lost 6 bases and J lost 8 bases. The CDR3 has 16 residues. CDR3 residues: CSADFVGLGTAHEAFF. In DNA form, the CDR3 reads TGCAGTGCAGACTTTGTGGGGTTAGGGACAGCCCACGAAGCTTTCTTT.

As for this clonotype: At one of its ends the junction is not consistent with the germline gene, which may arise from a read error. This chain links TRBV3-1 with TRBJ2-6; D possibly corresponds to TRBD2 (7 bases). This CDR3 spans 19 amino acids. Germline assignment: CDR1 LGHDT and CDR2 YNNKEL (reference sequence). CDR3 protein: CASSQGGGFEDSGANALTF. CDR3 in DNA: TGTGCCAGCAGCCAAGGCGGGGGCTTTGAAGACTCTGGGGCCAACGCCCTGACTTTC.

This clonotype was counted only a few times. The chain links TRBV6-1 to TRBJ1-5, with no clear D. V gave up 2 bases and J gave up 4 bases, with 6 bases separating them. The germline V gene encodes CDR1 MNHNS and CDR2 SASEGT. CDR3 length equals 13 residues. The CDR3, as DNA: TGTGCCAGCAGTGAAAACGATAATCAGCCCCAGCATTTT. As protein: CASSENDNQPQHF.

This clonotype was observed a few times. J is TRBJ1-5 and V is TRBV28, with 9 bases that match TRBD1. Germline trimming cut 7 bases from V and 2 bases from J; bases unmatched to any gene: 6. Germline CDR1 and CDR2: MDHEN and SYDVKM. CDR3 length: 15 amino acids. The CDR3 region is CASTKQGAGNQPQHF. CDR3 in DNA: TGTGCCAGCACCAAACAGGGGGCGGGCAATCAGCCCCAGCATTTT.

This clonotype was seen only once. At one of its ends the junction is not consistent with the germline gene, which may arise from a read error. This chain connects TRBV27 to TRBJ2-1; the match to TRBD2 covers 12 bases. In germline, CDR1 is MNHEY, CDR2 SMNVEV (reference sequence). This CDR3 comprises 16 residues. The chain's CDR3 is CTSSILAGGIWCEQFF. As DNA, the CDR3 is TGTACCAGCAGTATCCTAGCGGGGGGGATTTGGTGTGAGCAGTTCTTC.

This clonotype was recorded a few times. The chain is built from TRBV2 and TRBJ2-7; D remains ambiguous. The CDR3 runs to 14 residues. The V end was cut by 5 bases, the J end by 3 bases, with 14 bases between. From germline, CDR1 is SNHLY and CDR2 FYNNEI. The CDR3, as DNA: TGTGCCAGCAGTTTATCACGGCCAAACTACGAGCAGTACTTC. This encodes CASSLSRPNYEQYF.

The V and J genes are TRBV7-9 and TRBJ2-5; D ambiguous. The V end was cut by 3 bases, the J end by 5 bases, with 13 bases between. Germline V lookup: CDR1 SEHNR, CDR2 FQNEAQ (reference sequence). CDR3 length: 14 amino acids. The CDR3 nucleotides read TGTGCCAGCAGCTTTGGGCAGAGGCAGGAGACCCAGTACTTC. Its protein product is CASSFGQRQETQYF.

CDR3 nucleotides: TGTGCCAGCAGTTTGTGGTCAGTTCGAGCTTTCTTT. This codes for CASSLWSVRAFF. The J gene is TRBJ1-1, the V gene TRBV28; D is unresolved. Trimming took off 3 bases at V and 10 bases at J, with 12 bases between the two ends. The CDR3 consists of 12 residues. Germline CDR1 reads MDHEN; CDR2 reads SYDVKM. Supplemented by reference TRBV28 and TRBJ1-1, the full variable domain reads DVKVTQSSRYLVKRTGEKVFLECVQDMDHENMFWYRQDPGLGLRLIYFSYDVKMKEKGDIPEGYSVSREKKERFSLILESASTNQTSMYLCASSLWSVRAFFGQGTRLTVV.

CDR3 sequence (DNA): TGCAGTGCTGGGACTAGCGGGAGTCCCGAGGCAGATACGCAGTATTTT. It translates to CSAGTSGSPEADTQYF. The chain links TRBV20-1 to TRBJ2-3, with 14 nucleotides matching TRBD2. Germline V gives CDR1 DFQATT, CDR2 SNEGSKA (reference sequence). The V gene end was trimmed by 5 bases and the J gene end by 4 bases; junction bases not matched to a gene: 8. The CDR3 is 16 amino acids.

As concerns this clonotype: Sequence at one end of the junction differs from germline and may be a read error. This rearrangement joins TRBV29-1 to TRBJ2-1; 7 nucleotides agree with TRBD2. CDR3 length equals 15 residues. Germline V gives CDR1 SQVTM, CDR2 ANQGSEA. The CDR3 nucleotides read TGCAGCGTTGACACTAGCGCCTCCTCCTGCAATGAGCAGTTCTTC. It specifies CSVDTSASSCNEQFF.

This chain joins TRBV7-9 and TRBJ2-3; D remains unclear. Germline V gene sequence: CDR1 SEHNR, CDR2 FQNEAQ (reference sequence). The V end was cut by 4 bases, the J end by 2 bases, with 7 bases between. CDR3 length: 13 amino acids. The CDR3 DNA reads TGTGCCAGCAGCTCGTGGCACACAGATACGCAGTATTTT. Translating gives CASSSWHTDTQYF.

The rearrangement links TRBV27 to TRBJ2-7; TRBD1 aligns across 9 bases. This CDR3 region has 15 residues. J gave up 0 bases and V 4 bases, and 4 bases lay outside the gene matches. Germline assignment: CDR1 MNHEY and CDR2 SMNVEV (reference sequence). The CDR3 DNA reads as TGTGCCAGCAGTTCCATGGGACAGGGCTCCTACGAGCAGTACTTC. Translated: CASSSMGQGSYEQYF.

This rearrangement joins TRBV25-1 to TRBJ1-1; 7 nucleotides align to TRBD1. This CDR3 has 14 residues. V shed 3 bases, J shed 6 bases, and the junction held 7 bases outside the gene matches. Germline V gene sequence: CDR1 MGHDK, CDR2 SYGVNS. The CDR3 loop is CASSEPGTVPEAFF. CDR3 DNA sequence: TGTGCCAGCAGTGAGCCCGGGACAGTTCCTGAAGCTTTCTTT.

The genes are TRBV3-1 and TRBJ1-2; D remains unclear. The CDR3 runs 14 residues. Trimming took 1 base from V and 2 from J, leaving 8 bases between them. Germline CDR1 is LGHDT and CDR2 is YNNKEL (reference sequence). CDR3: CASSQGLQNYGYTF. Written as DNA, the CDR3 is TGTGCCAGCAGCCAAGGACTCCAGAACTATGGCTACACCTTC.

The gene calls are TRBV10-1 and TRBJ2-5, with D possibly TRBD2 on 6 matching bases. The J call is in doubt because the DNA end fits TRBJ2-7 better. In germline, CDR1 is WNHNN, CDR2 SYGVQD (reference sequence). This CDR3 has 11 residues. In DNA, the CDR3 is TGCGCCAGCAGGGCGGGATCCGAGCAGTACTTC. This codes for CASRAGSEQYF.

This chain links TRBV6-4 with TRBJ2-1; 8 bases map to TRBD2. The junction had 2 bases not matched to a gene; V was cut back by 0 bases and J by 4 bases. In germline, CDR1 is MRHNA, CDR2 SNTAGT. CDR3 size: 15 residues. CDR3 bases: TGTGCCAGCAGTGACTCGGGCGGGGGGTACAATGAGCAGTTCTTC. It encodes CASSDSGGGYNEQFF.

The rearrangement uses TRBV12-3 or TRBV12-4 and TRBJ2-1, with 7 bases lining up with TRBD1. This CDR3 has 14 amino acids. The V segment lost 5 bases and the J segment 10 bases; nucleotides outside the gene matches: 11. Here the CDR3 reads CASSTWTGSYEQFF. In DNA, the CDR3 is TGTGCCAGCAGTACCTGGACAGGCTCCTACGAGCAGTTCTTC.

This clonotype showed up just a few times. The chain combines TRBV20-1 with TRBJ2-7, with TRBD1 identical over 7 bases. The CDR3 has 13 residues. Per germline, CDR1 DFQATT and CDR2 SNEGSKA (reference sequence). V shed 6 bases, J shed 6 bases, and the junction held 11 bases outside the gene matches. Here the CDR3 DNA reads TGCAGTGCAGAAGGGACAGATCGGCTCGAGCAGTACTTC. This sequence encodes CSAEGTDRLEQYF.

The chain links TRBV25-1 to TRBJ2-5, with D possibly matching TRBD1 (5 bases). CDR1 is MGHDK and CDR2 is SYGVNS in the germline V gene. V shed 0 bases and J shed 5 bases, with 13 bases lying between them. The CDR3 runs to 15 residues. CDR3 nucleotide sequence: TGTGCCAGCAGTGAATATAGCAGGGTTAGGGAGACCCAGTACTTC. Translation: CASSEYSRVRETQYF.

This clonotype was seen a handful of times. This sequence joins TRBV10-3 and TRBJ2-1, with 9 bases lining up with TRBD2. Trimming removed 2 bases from V and 7 bases from J; junction bases left unmatched: 6. CDR1 and CDR2 (germline): ENHRY, SYGVKD. The CDR3 contains 15 residues. The CDR3 spells CAISEAGGLGNEQFF. The CDR3 bases are TGTGCCATCAGTGAGGCGGGAGGGCTTGGTAATGAGCAGTTCTTC.

V gene TRBV6-5 combines with J gene TRBJ1-5; unclear D gene. The germline V gene has CDR1 MNHEY and CDR2 SVGAGI. V was shortened by 6 bases and J by 1 base, with 7 bases between the two germline ends. CDR3 length: 13 residues. The CDR3 spells CASSMTSNQPQHF. CDR3 sequence (DNA): TGTGCCAGCAGCATGACGAGCAATCAGCCCCAGCATTTT.

This clonotype was counted between two and nine times. The V call is TRBV29-1, the J call TRBJ1-2, with TRBD1 matching over 7 bases. Losses at the gene ends were 6 bases for V and 3 bases for J; bases not matched to a gene: 7. The length of the CDR3 is 13 residues. Germline CDR1 and CDR2: SQVTM and ANQGSEA. The CDR3 here is CSVRDRADYGYTF. The CDR3 DNA follows: TGCAGCGTCAGAGACAGGGCCGACTATGGCTACACCTTC.

The CDR3 DNA reads as TGTGCCAGTTTGTCGGGGGGGCTCCTAAGCACAGATACGCAGTATTTT. Translation gives CASLSGGLLSTDTQYF. The chain uses TRBV6-6 and TRBJ2-3, with TRBD2 matching over 8 bases. Trimming removed 9 bases from V and 0 bases from J; junction bases left unmatched: 11. CDR3 length: 16 amino acids. Germline-derived CDR1 and CDR2 are MNHNY and SVGAGI (reference sequence).

The chain is built from TRBV9 and TRBJ2-3; 7 bases line up with TRBD2. J gave up 2 bases and V 4 bases, and 7 bases lay outside the gene matches. CDR3 length equals 15 residues. From germline, CDR1 is SGDLS and CDR2 YYNGEE. CDR3 in DNA: TGTGCCAGCAGCAAGACTAGCAGCGTCACAGATACGCAGTATTTT. Translating it yields CASSKTSSVTDTQYF.

This clonotype occurred once. This chain links TRBV4-1 with TRBJ1-2, with unresolved D. The V and J ends lost 7 bases and 6 bases respectively, with 9 bases between them. Germline CDR1 reads MGHRA; CDR2 reads YSYEKL. This CDR3 contains 11 residues. CDR3 nucleotide sequence: TGCGCCAGCATGAGAAGCAATGGCTACACCTTC. Translated: CASMRSNGYTF.

The table lists this clonotype with a few counts. The chain uses TRBV5-1 and TRBJ2-7; D perhaps matches TRBD2 (6 bases). This CDR3 spans 15 amino acids. Germline V gives CDR1 SGHRS, CDR2 YFSETQ. V lost 2 bases and J lost 3, with 15 bases in between. DNA of the CDR3: TGCGCCAGCAGCTTTTACGGGGGAACCCTCTACGAGCAGTACTTC. Translated: CASSFYGGTLYEQYF.

The chain combines TRBV6-5 with TRBJ2-1; 10 nucleotides agree with TRBD2. Per the germline V gene, CDR1 is MNHEY and CDR2 is SVGAGI. The ends lost 0 bases at V and 5 bases at J; junction bases unmatched: 10. CDR3 size: 18 residues. The CDR3 bases are TGTGCCAGCAGTTACTCGCTCTCACTAGCGGGAAGTCACAATGAGCAGTTCTTC. The encoded protein is CASSYSLSLAGSHNEQFF.

The chain has TRBV20-1 and TRBJ1-2; 7 positions agree with TRBD1. The ends lost 1 base at V and 6 bases at J; junction bases unmatched: 11. Germline values: CDR1 DFQATT, CDR2 SNEGSKA (reference sequence). The CDR3 covers 15 residues. The CDR3 is CSARAIDRVVDGYTF. CDR3 bases: TGCAGTGCTAGAGCTATCGACAGGGTCGTAGATGGCTACACCTTC.